The 27 T cell receptor beta chains in this list originate from one sample, sequenced in a study of identical twins. Each CDR3 protein is one row after TCRdb ran MiXCR on the 5' RACE reads. This table holds fewer than 650,000 distinct CDR3 sequences, approximately 9.6% found once. These data were also filed under a second study, of yellow fever vaccine responses in identical twins.

Material: PBMCs. The receptors were gathered from a young woman in good health.

The chain links TRBV15 to TRBJ2-1; D possibly corresponds to TRBD2 (5 bases). There are 14 residues in the CDR3. Germline lookup yields CDR1 LNHNV and CDR2 YYDKDF (reference sequence). Deletions cut 0 bases from V and 9 bases from J, with 12 bases between. In nucleotides, the CDR3 is TGTGCCACCAGCAGAGATCCACTGGCGGGTGAGCAGTTCTTC. Its protein product is CATSRDPLAGEQFF.

This clonotype was found many times. The chain joins TRBV7-2 to TRBJ2-7, with 13 bases aligning to TRBD2. The CDR3 spans 15 residues. The J segment lost 5 bases and the V segment lost 2 bases, leaving 3 bases of the junction unmatched. Germline assignment: CDR1 SGHTA and CDR2 FQGNSA. In DNA, the CDR3 is TGTGCCAGCAGCTTAACTAGCGGGGGGGTTAACGAGCAGTACTTC. It codes for CASSLTSGGVNEQYF.

The genes are TRBV29-1 and TRBJ2-7, with 13 positions matching TRBD2. Germline lookup yields CDR1 SQVTM and CDR2 ANQGSEA. The V and J ends lost 2 bases and 6 bases, in that order; junction bases with no gene match: 1. The CDR3 runs to 13 residues. CDR3 residues: CSVERLAGGEQYF. The CDR3 bases are TGCAGCGTTGAACGACTAGCGGGAGGCGAGCAGTACTTC.

V gene TRBV19 combines with J gene TRBJ2-7; D is perhaps TRBD1 (5 bases). This CDR3 has 13 amino acids. From germline, CDR1 is LNHDA and CDR2 SQIVND (reference sequence). Trimming cost V 4 bases and J 4 bases, with 11 bases left between them. The CDR3 DNA is TGTGCCAGTAGTAATGGGGCGGAATACGAGCAGTACTTC. This translates into CASSNGAEYEQYF.

This chain joins TRBV28 and TRBJ2-2; 11 nucleotides match TRBD2. With 1 base clipped from V and 6 bases from J, the junction kept 7 bases outside the gene matches. Germline V gives CDR1 MDHEN, CDR2 SYDVKM. This CDR3 comprises 17 residues. In nucleotides, the CDR3 is TGTGCCAGCAGTTTATCAACTGGACTAGCGGGCGCCGGGGAGCTGTTTTTT. It encodes CASSLSTGLAGAGELFF.

This clonotype appeared many times. This chain uses TRBV6-5 with TRBJ1-1, with unresolved D. CDR1 and CDR2 from the germline V gene are MNHEY and SVGAGI. V was cut by 0 bases and J by 3 bases, with 11 bases left in between. CDR3 length equals 15 residues. As DNA, the CDR3 is TGTGCCAGCAGTTACTCGTCAGGTGGGCACACTGAAGCTTTCTTT. It translates to CASSYSSGGHTEAFF.

In this sample, this clonotype turned up many times. V usage is TRBV29-1 and J usage is TRBJ2-5; D uncertain. In germline, CDR1 is SQVTM, CDR2 ANQGSEA. V lost 0 bases to trimming and J lost 10 bases, with 12 bases between them. The CDR3 extends over 12 amino acids. The CDR3 nucleotides are TGCAGCGTTGAAGAGTCGGCTGCTTTCCAGTACTTC. Protein product: CSVEESAAFQYF.

This chain joins TRBV27 and TRBJ2-7; 8 bases are a match to TRBD2. Trimming at V came to 7 bases and at J to 3 bases, leaving 5 bases not matched to a gene. There are 13 residues in the CDR3. The germline CDR1 and CDR2 sequences are MNHEY and SMNVEV (reference sequence). CDR3 in amino acids: CASKSGSSYEQYF. CDR3 bases: TGTGCCAGCAAAAGCGGGAGTAGCTACGAGCAGTACTTC.

This clonotype appeared a few times. V and J are TRBV27 and TRBJ1-2; D unresolved. Germline V gene lookup returns CDR1 MNHEY and CDR2 SMNVEV (reference sequence). CDR3 length: 14 amino acids. Deletions cut 5 bases from V and 0 bases from J, with 10 bases between. This CDR3 is CASSNSQSNYGYTF. The CDR3 nucleotides are TGTGCCAGCAGTAACTCTCAGTCTAACTATGGCTACACCTTC.

This clonotype was counted ten times or more. This rearrangement joins TRBV5-1 to TRBJ2-5; 10 bases map to TRBD2. V lost 5 bases, J lost 2 bases, and 6 bases stayed unmatched. The V gene's germline CDR1 is SGHRS and CDR2 YFSETQ. The CDR3 is 15 residues long. The CDR3 sequence is CASRDPAGGQETQYF. The CDR3 DNA reads TGCGCCAGCAGAGACCCAGCGGGGGGGCAAGAGACCCAGTACTTC.

This clonotype was detected many times. The chain carries TRBV7-9 and TRBJ2-6; no reliable D call. CDR1 is SEHNR and CDR2 is FQNEAQ in the germline V gene (reference sequence). V lost 9 bases, J lost 0 bases, and 6 bases lay in between. The CDR3 totals 13 residues. CDR3: CASADSGANVLTF. CDR3 nucleotide sequence: TGTGCCAGTGCCGACTCTGGGGCCAACGTCCTGACTTTC.

Points on this clonotype: Compared with germline, one end of the junction differs, possibly owing to a read error. The V call is TRBV3-1, the J call TRBJ2-2, with a possible D match to TRBD2 (7 bases). The CDR3 extends over 13 amino acids. Germline V gene lookup returns CDR1 LGHDT and CDR2 YNNKEL (reference sequence). Here the CDR3 DNA reads TGTGCCAGCAGCCAAGAACTGGGGGCGGGGGAACGGTTT. Residues: CASSQELGAGERF.

The chain couples TRBV7-9 to TRBJ2-1; 9 bases agree with TRBD2. The CDR3 spans 16 residues. Trimming cost V 1 base and J 7 bases; bases outside gene matches: 8. Germline V gives CDR1 SEHNR, CDR2 FQNEAQ (reference sequence). CDR3: CASSLDRAGGWNEQFF. The CDR3 DNA sequence: TGTGCCAGCAGCTTAGACCGAGCGGGGGGCTGGAATGAGCAGTTCTTC.

CDR3 protein: CASRELAGGRNEQFF. The CDR3 DNA follows: TGCGCCAGCAGGGAACTAGCGGGGGGGCGGAATGAGCAGTTCTTC. This chain links TRBV5-1 with TRBJ2-1, with 13 bases lining up with TRBD2. Germline V gene data show CDR1 as SGHRS and CDR2 as YFSETQ. This CDR3 has 15 amino acids. The V and J ends lost 5 bases and 7 bases, in that order; junction bases with no gene match: 6.

The CDR3 spells CASDSAGDTDTQYF. CDR3 DNA sequence: TGTGCCAGTGATTCGGCGGGGGACACAGATACGCAGTATTTT. V usage is TRBV2 and J usage is TRBJ2-3; TRBD2 matches at 7 bases. Trimming removed 9 bases from V and 2 bases from J; junction bases left unmatched: 8. There are 14 residues in the CDR3. In germline, CDR1 is SNHLY, CDR2 FYNNEI.

This chain links TRBV20-1 with TRBJ2-3; perhaps TRBD2 as D (5 bases). V was pared by 3 bases and J by 4 bases, with 8 bases between. The CDR3 has 12 amino acids. Germline loops: CDR1 DFQATT, CDR2 SNEGSKA (reference sequence). The CDR3 loop reads CSARWRADTQYF. DNA of the CDR3: TGCAGTGCTAGGTGGCGGGCAGATACGCAGTATTTT.

The V and J genes are TRBV27 and TRBJ2-1; D is ambiguous. Trimming removed 6 bases at V and 8 bases at J, with 17 bases between. The CDR3 is 14 amino acids. Germline V CDR1 and CDR2: MNHEY, SMNVEV (reference sequence). DNA for the CDR3: TGTGCCAGCAGCAAAACGAAGATATTCGATGAGCAGTTCTTC. Its translation is CASSKTKIFDEQFF.

The table lists this clonotype with a few counts. This chain uses TRBV12-3 or TRBV12-4 with TRBJ2-6; 8 bases map to TRBD1. Trimming removed 6 bases from V and 0 bases from J; junction bases left unmatched: 13. The length of the CDR3 is 19 residues. The CDR3 sequence: CASSPEWGQEYSGANVLTF. The CDR3 DNA sequence: TGTGCCAGCAGCCCCGAGTGGGGACAGGAGTACTCTGGGGCCAACGTCCTGACTTTC.

In its sample, this clonotype was seen many times. The chain combines TRBV12-3 or TRBV12-4 with TRBJ1-1, with D unresolved. V lost 2 bases, J lost 2 bases, and 6 bases lay in between. The CDR3 has 13 residues. The CDR3 loop is CASSLQTNTEAFF. CDR3 in DNA: TGTGCCAGCAGTTTACAAACAAACACTGAAGCTTTCTTT.

This chain connects TRBV20-1 to TRBJ2-3, with 7 bases identical to TRBD2. This CDR3 is 18 amino acids long. The germline V gene has CDR1 DFQATT and CDR2 SNEGSKA (reference sequence). V lost 6 bases and J lost 6; bases outside the gene matches: 24. In nucleotides, the CDR3 is TGCAGTGCCCCCCGAGGTGGAGCGGGGATTTTGTTTGGCGATACGCAGTATTTT. It codes for CSAPRGGAGILFGDTQYF.

This clonotype has more than one count but fewer than ten. V usage is TRBV7-9 and J usage is TRBJ2-5, with D tentatively TRBD2 (5 bases). The CDR3 extends over 15 amino acids. Germline V gives CDR1 SEHNR, CDR2 FQNEAQ (reference sequence). The V end was cut by 5 bases, the J end by 7 bases, with 20 bases between. Here the CDR3 reads CASSRALASSGTQYF. The CDR3 coding sequence is TGTGCCAGCAGCCGTGCTCTGGCTAGCTCCGGGACCCAGTACTTC.

This clonotype was counted many times. The rearrangement joins TRBV5-1 to TRBJ1-2; unclear D gene. There are 13 residues in the CDR3. Trimming took off 4 bases at V and 8 bases at J, with 15 bases between the two ends. Looked up from germline, CDR1 is SGHRS and CDR2 is YFSETQ. DNA for the CDR3: TGCGCCAGCAGCGTAGGAAAATCTGGAGGCTACACCTTC. It is translated as CASSVGKSGGYTF.

This clonotype appeared a few times. The chain joins TRBV5-6 to TRBJ2-5; TRBD2 matches at 10 bases. After removal of 2 bases from V and 2 bases from J, the junction contained 9 bases not matched to a gene. The CDR3 sequence is 17 residues long. Germline-derived CDR1 and CDR2 are SGHDT and YYEEEE. The CDR3 DNA sequence: TGTGCCAGCAGCTTACAAGGACTAGCGGTACTACAAGAGACCCAGTACTTC. It yields the protein CASSLQGLAVLQETQYF.

This clonotype was counted a few times. The chain links TRBV7-9 to TRBJ2-1; maybe TRBD1 (5 bases). Germline-derived CDR1 and CDR2 are SEHNR and FQNEAQ (reference sequence). The CDR3 runs to 17 residues. Trimming left V 4 bases short and J 4 bases short, with 20 bases between. CDR3 coding DNA: TGTGCCAGCAGCTCGGCTAACCAGGGTTACCTTTACAATGAGCAGTTCTTC. Residues: CASSSANQGYLYNEQFF.

The table lists this clonotype with many counts. The chain combines TRBV2 with TRBJ2-2; 10 bases align to TRBD2. Germline-derived CDR1 and CDR2 are SNHLY and FYNNEI. CDR3 length: 14 residues. V trimming: 8 bases; J trimming: 4 bases; junction bases outside the gene matches: 4. Here the CDR3 reads CASLAGAVTGELFF. CDR3 nucleotides: TGTGCCAGCCTAGCGGGGGCGGTCACCGGGGAGCTGTTTTTT.

This clonotype was counted ten times or more. V usage is TRBV3-1 and J usage is TRBJ2-1; the match to TRBD2 covers 8 bases. V lost 3 bases to trimming and J lost 10 bases; unmatched junction nucleotides: 5. CDR1 is LGHDT, CDR2 YNNKEL, per germline (reference sequence). CDR3 length equals 13 residues. CDR3 DNA sequence: TGTGCCAGCAGCCAGGGGACTAGTAGAGAGCAGTTCTTC. This encodes CASSQGTSREQFF.

J is TRBJ2-7 and V is TRBV14, with a possible D match to TRBD2 (6 bases). CDR3 length equals 14 residues. Germline CDR1 SGHDN, CDR2 FVKESK. Deletions cut 4 bases from V and 6 bases from J, with 16 bases between. The CDR3 DNA reads as TGTGCCAGCAGCCCCACCGGAGGGTCCGCCGAGCAGTACTTC. It yields the protein CASSPTGGSAEQYF.